The 23 T cell receptor beta chains listed next were all sequenced from one sample in a study of shared clonotypes between healthy human individuals. Here immunoSEQ multiplex PCR was the method, and the copy in TCRdb shows in-frame clones only, minus some. The sample has roughly 1,500,000 clones; about 98% are singletons. Source material: naive CD4+ T cells sorted from blood. Regarding subset: CD45RA+ positively selected. These receptors originate from a man younger than 45 in good health.

The chain employs TRBV28 and TRBJ1-5; perhaps TRBD1 as D (5 bases). This CDR3 region has 16 residues. V lost 3 bases to trimming and J lost 2 bases, with 14 bases between them. Germline V gene sequence: CDR1 MDHEN, CDR2 SYDVKM. This CDR3 reads CASSFIWDSRNQPQHF. In DNA form, the CDR3 reads TGTGCCAGCAGTTTCATTTGGGACTCCCGCAATCAGCCCCAGCATTTT. Based on the CDR3 plus reference TRBV28 and TRBJ1-5, the full variable domain is DVKVTQSSRYLVKRTGEKVFLECVQDMDHENMFWYRQDPGLGLRLIYFSYDVKMKEKGDIPEGYSVSREKKERFSLILESASTNQTSMYLCASSFIWDSRNQPQHFGDGTRLSIL.

The genes are TRBV6-5 and TRBJ2-7, with D perhaps TRBD1 or TRBD2 (5 bases each). The CDR3 loop spans 16 amino acids. Deletions cut 4 bases from V and 2 bases from J, with 18 bases between. From germline, CDR1 is MNHEY and CDR2 SVGAGI. Here the CDR3 reads CASSSNGRDGAYEQYF. In DNA form, the CDR3 reads TGTGCCAGCAGTTCCAACGGACGGGACGGGGCCTACGAGCAGTACTTC.

This clone has a single count. The V call is TRBV7-9, the J call TRBJ1-2; the match to TRBD1 covers 7 bases. The CDR3 runs to 14 residues. The ends lost 5 bases at V and 4 bases at J; junction bases unmatched: 7. Germline CDR1 and CDR2: SEHNR and FQNEAQ (reference sequence). Here the CDR3 reads CASSRLAGGYGYTF. CDR3 sequence (DNA): TGTGCCAGCAGCCGTCTGGCAGGGGGCTATGGCTACACCTTC.

The CDR3 DNA is TGTGCCAGCAGCTTAACGGCAAACCAAGAGACCCAGTACTTC. Translation gives CASSLTANQETQYF. V and J are TRBV7-3 and TRBJ2-5; D is unclear. The CDR3 extends over 14 amino acids. V was pared by 0 bases and J by 0 bases, with 5 bases between. Looked up from germline, CDR1 is SGHTA and CDR2 is FQGTGA.

The gene calls are TRBV14 and TRBJ2-4; D gene ambiguous. The V end lost 1 base, the J end lost 9 bases, and 10 bases lay between the germline ends. CDR1 is SGHDN, CDR2 FVKESK, per germline. The CDR3 covers 13 residues. The CDR3 nucleotides are TGTGCCAGCAGCCAAGCCGTAAATGGCATTCAGTACTTC. Protein sequence: CASSQAVNGIQYF.

This chain joins TRBV13 and TRBJ2-3, with 13 bases matching TRBD2. V was clipped by 0 bases and J by 6 bases; unmatched bases: 9. This CDR3 contains 18 residues. The germline CDR1 and CDR2 sequences are PRHDT and FYEKMQ (reference sequence). CDR3 in amino acids: CASSLGSPLAGGPDTQYF. DNA for the CDR3: TGTGCCAGCAGCTTAGGCTCGCCACTAGCGGGAGGGCCGGATACGCAGTATTTT.

This chain uses TRBV19 with TRBJ1-5; D gene unclear. Trimming took off 9 bases at V and 6 bases at J, with 12 bases between the two ends. CDR1 and CDR2 from the germline V gene are LNHDA and SQIVND (reference sequence). This CDR3 is built from 12 residues. CDR3 residues: CASMESGQPQHF. The DNA of the CDR3 is TGTGCCAGCATGGAGTCGGGTCAGCCCCAGCATTTT. The whole variable domain, filled in from reference TRBV19 and TRBJ1-5, reads DGGITQSPKYLFRKEGQNVTLSCEQNLNHDAMYWYRQDPGQGLRLIYYSQIVNDFQKGDIAEGYSVSREKKESFPLTVTSAQKNPTAFYLCASMESGQPQHFGDGTRLSIL.

This chain links TRBV7-6 with TRBJ2-7; D might be TRBD1 or TRBD2, each matching 5 bases. The V end was cut by 3 bases, the J end by 1 base, with 13 bases between. From germline, CDR1 is SGHVS and CDR2 FNYEAQ. The CDR3 sequence is 15 residues long. The CDR3 region is CASSLTSGTSYEQYF. For the CDR3, the DNA is TGTGCCAGCAGCTTGACTTCCGGGACGTCCTACGAGCAGTACTTC.

As to this clone: Other nucleotide sequences from this sample produce the same CDR3. This chain connects TRBV19 to TRBJ1-2; D perhaps matches TRBD1 (5 bases). This CDR3 is built from 14 residues. Germline V gene sequence: CDR1 LNHDA, CDR2 SQIVND (reference sequence). Trimming stripped 4 bases from V and 1 base from J, with 10 bases between. Here the CDR3 DNA reads TGTGCCAGTAGTAGTGGGGGTCGTAACTATGGCTACACCTTC. Its protein is CASSSGGRNYGYTF.

Only one count was recorded for this clone. The rearrangement links TRBV7-9 to TRBJ2-3; the match to TRBD1 covers 7 bases. Trimming cost V 7 bases and J 2 bases; bases outside gene matches: 6. The CDR3 is 14 amino acids. Germline CDR1 and CDR2: SEHNR and FQNEAQ (reference sequence). The CDR3 DNA reads TGTGCCAGCAAACAGGGGACCCACACAGATACGCAGTATTTT. It is translated as CASKQGTHTDTQYF.

The chain recombines TRBV6-5 with TRBJ1-5; D not certain. This CDR3 is built from 13 residues. From germline, CDR1 is MNHEY and CDR2 SVGAGI. Trimming removed 5 bases from V and 4 bases from J, with 9 bases in between. In nucleotides, the CDR3 is TGTGCCAGCAGTAAGTTGGGGAATCAGCCCCAGCATTTT. Its translation is CASSKLGNQPQHF.

The CDR3 loop is CSVTIGGSINEKLFF. The CDR3 DNA sequence: TGCAGCGTGACCATCGGGGGCTCTATTAATGAAAAACTGTTTTTT. J is TRBJ1-4 and V is TRBV29-1; tentative D call: TRBD1 (6 bases). The CDR3 is made up of 15 amino acids. V was pared by 6 bases and J by 4 bases, with 18 bases between. The germline CDR1 and CDR2 sequences are SQVTM and ANQGSEA.

V and J are TRBV18 and TRBJ2-7; D uncertain. V shed 3 bases and J shed 3 bases, with 12 bases lying between them. CDR1 and CDR2 from the germline V gene are KGHSH and LQKENI. The CDR3 spans 14 residues. CDR3 sequence: CASSPTQKNYEQYF. The CDR3 bases are TGTGCCAGCTCACCGACCCAGAAAAACTACGAGCAGTACTTC.

Regarding this clone: This specimen includes other DNA sequences encoding the same CDR3. The chain has TRBV28 and TRBJ2-6; D is undetermined. The CDR3 sequence is 15 residues long. The germline V and J ends were trimmed by 2 bases and 1 base, with 6 bases remaining between them. From germline, CDR1 is MDHEN and CDR2 SYDVKM. CDR3 in amino acids: CASSLGSSGANVLTF. Written as DNA, the CDR3 is TGTGCCAGCAGTTTAGGGTCTTCTGGGGCCAACGTCCTGACTTTC. The full variable domain, completed using reference TRBV28 and TRBJ2-6, is DVKVTQSSRYLVKRTGEKVFLECVQDMDHENMFWYRQDPGLGLRLIYFSYDVKMKEKGDIPEGYSVSREKKERFSLILESASTNQTSMYLCASSLGSSGANVLTFGAGSRLTVL.

This clone was detected only once. The same CDR3 can be traced to other DNA sequences in this sample. The chain uses TRBV28 and TRBJ1-5; no reliable D call. Germline CDR1 MDHEN, CDR2 SYDVKM. The V and J ends lost 4 bases and 7 bases respectively, with 8 bases between them. This CDR3 region has 12 residues. This CDR3 is CASSWGYQPQHF. Here the CDR3 DNA reads TGTGCCAGCAGTTGGGGTTACCAGCCCCAGCATTTT.

On this clone itself: The same CDR3 is also encoded by other DNA sequences in this sample. V usage is TRBV5-4 and J usage is TRBJ2-1, with D possibly being TRBD2 (6 bases). This CDR3 spans 15 amino acids. V was pared by 2 bases and J by 0 bases, with 9 bases between. Germline lookup yields CDR1 SGHNT and CDR2 YYREEE (reference sequence). The CDR3 DNA is TGTGCCAGCAGCTTTAGCGGTAGCTCCTACAATGAGCAGTTCTTC. It translates to CASSFSGSSYNEQFF.

This chain uses TRBV28 with TRBJ2-7, with TRBD2 matching 10 bases. Germline-derived CDR1 and CDR2 are MDHEN and SYDVKM. V gave up 5 bases and J gave up 3 bases; unmatched junction bases: 19. CDR3 length: 19 residues. The CDR3: CASSQPASGSPLLLYEQYF. The CDR3 bases are TGTGCCAGCAGTCAGCCGGCTAGCGGGAGCCCCCTGCTCCTCTACGAGCAGTACTTC.

The J gene is TRBJ2-2, the V gene TRBV7-3; 7 nucleotides align to TRBD1. The ends lost 4 bases at V and 0 bases at J; junction bases unmatched: 5. Germline values: CDR1 SGHTA, CDR2 FQGTGA. The CDR3 covers 16 residues. As DNA, the CDR3 is TGTGCCAGCAGCTCACCGGGACAGACGAACACCGGGGAGCTGTTTTTT. Protein product: CASSSPGQTNTGELFF. Full variable domain (outside the CDR3, taken from reference TRBV7-3 and TRBJ2-2): GAGVSQTPSNKVTEKGKYVELRCDPISGHTALYWYRQSLGQGPEFLIYFQGTGAADDSGLPNDRFFAVRPEGSVSTLKIQRTERGDSAVYLCASSSPGQTNTGELFFGEGSRLTVL.

Only a few counts were recorded for this clone. The V and J genes are TRBV27 and TRBJ1-3; D uncertain. The CDR3 is 14 amino acids. V was trimmed by 6 bases and J by 0 bases, leaving 9 bases between them. Germline assignment: CDR1 MNHEY and CDR2 SMNVEV (reference sequence). The CDR3 loop reads CASRKHLSGNTIYF. In DNA, the CDR3 is TGTGCCAGCAGAAAACATCTCTCTGGAAACACCATATATTTT.

CDR3 nucleotides: TGTGCCAGTACCACGGACAGGGGGGTTTTCAATCAGCCCCAGCATTTT. Protein: CASTTDRGVFNQPQHF. J is TRBJ1-5 and V is TRBV19, with 10 positions matching TRBD1. V was clipped by 7 bases and J by 3 bases; unmatched bases: 9. The CDR3 extends over 16 amino acids. The germline gives CDR1 LNHDA, CDR2 SQIVND (reference sequence).

The count of this clone is one. The chain uses TRBV10-3 and TRBJ2-3; TRBD1 matches at 7 bases. This CDR3 spans 16 amino acids. Per the germline V gene, CDR1 is ENHRY and CDR2 is SYGVKD. The V and J ends lost 3 bases and 1 base, in that order; junction bases with no gene match: 7. CDR3 nucleotide sequence: TGTGCCATCAGTGAACCCCCACAGGGGCGCACAGATACGCAGTATTTT. This translates into CAISEPPQGRTDTQYF.

V gene TRBV5-1 combines with J gene TRBJ2-2; TRBD1 matches 10 bases. This CDR3 has 15 residues. Germline V gene lookup returns CDR1 SGHRS and CDR2 YFSETQ. V gave up 4 bases and J gave up 6 bases; unmatched junction bases: 6. CDR3 nucleotide sequence: TGCGCCAGCAGCCGGTGGGACAGGGGCGCCGGGGAGCTGTTTTTT. It is translated as CASSRWDRGAGELFF.

V usage is TRBV18 and J usage is TRBJ2-7, with a tentative D call TRBD1 (6 bases). V lost 5 bases and J lost 1, with 15 bases in between. Germline-derived CDR1 and CDR2 are KGHSH and LQKENI. The length of the CDR3 is 15 residues. The CDR3 sequence is CASSTGQTNSYEQYF. The CDR3 DNA sequence: TGTGCCAGCTCAACAGGGCAAACCAATTCCTACGAGCAGTACTTC.